Shown below are 23 T cell receptor beta chains from a single sample sequenced in a study of T cells after yellow fever vaccination. TCRdb reprocessed the 5' RACE reads with MiXCR, giving one entry per CDR3 protein. Of 300,000 to 400,000 distinct CDR3 sequences listed, about 7.8% are singletons. The specimen was PBMCs, collected 35 to 50 days after the first yellow fever vaccination. Source of these receptors: a man younger than 30 who received the YFV17D yellow fever vaccine.

There are a few counts of this clonotype. The chain combines TRBV10-3 with TRBJ2-2, with 8 positions matching TRBD1. This CDR3 region has 15 residues. Germline V CDR1 and CDR2: ENHRY, SYGVKD. V lost 2 bases to trimming and J lost 6 bases; unmatched junction nucleotides: 5. For the CDR3, the DNA is TGTGCCATCAGTGAGGACAGGGGTAGGCCCGGGGAGCTGTTTTTT. This encodes CAISEDRGRPGELFF.

The V call is TRBV7-2, the J call TRBJ1-2; 8 bases align to TRBD1. The CDR3 has 14 residues. The germline V gene encodes CDR1 SGHTA and CDR2 FQGNSA. V lost 4 bases to trimming and J lost 5 bases; unmatched junction nucleotides: 6. The CDR3 loop reads CASSCRGLPYGYTF. CDR3 nucleotide sequence: TGTGCCAGCAGCTGCAGGGGGCTCCCATATGGCTACACCTTC.

This clonotype was seen only a few times. This rearrangement joins TRBV7-2 to TRBJ2-2; no clear D. The V end lost 0 bases, the J end lost 6 bases, and 5 bases lay between the germline ends. Germline assignment: CDR1 SGHTA and CDR2 FQGNSA. CDR3 length: 13 residues. The CDR3, as DNA: TGTGCCAGCAGCTTAGCCAGACCCGGGGAGCTGTTTTTT. Encoded protein: CASSLARPGELFF.

The chain links TRBV5-4 to TRBJ2-1; 8 nucleotides line up with TRBD2. The CDR3 spans 16 residues. Germline V gene sequence: CDR1 SGHNT, CDR2 YYREEE (reference sequence). J was trimmed by 3 bases and V by 0 bases; bases with no gene match: 5. The CDR3 nucleotides read TGTGCCAGCAGCTTGGCCGGTAGCGGGGTCTACAATGAGCAGTTCTTC. It encodes CASSLAGSGVYNEQFF.

Only a few counts were recorded for this clonotype. The CDR3 DNA follows: TGCAGTGAGACCGGGACAGGGCAAAACATTCAGTACTTC. Translated, it gives CSETGTGQNIQYF. The chain carries TRBV20-1 and TRBJ2-4, with TRBD1 matching over 9 bases. The V gene end was trimmed by 7 bases and the J gene end by 5 bases; junction bases not matched to a gene: 6. This CDR3 is built from 13 residues. Germline loops: CDR1 DFQATT, CDR2 SNEGSKA (reference sequence).

This clonotype was recorded a few times. J is TRBJ2-5 and V is TRBV6-2 or TRBV6-3; TRBD1 is a possible D gene (5 bases). The V and J ends lost 2 bases and 0 bases respectively, with 19 bases between them. The CDR3 consists of 18 residues. Germline V gene data show CDR1 as MNHEY and CDR2 as SVGEGT. The CDR3 loop reads CASSYRPFGLGHQETQYF. CDR3 nucleotide sequence: TGTGCCAGCAGTTACCGCCCTTTTGGATTGGGGCACCAAGAGACCCAGTACTTC.

This clonotype has just a few counts. The J gene is TRBJ1-1, the V gene TRBV4-1; D remains unclear. This CDR3 has 12 amino acids. Germline CDR1 and CDR2: MGHRA and YSYEKL. The V and J ends lost 2 bases and 9 bases respectively, with 10 bases between them. CDR3: CASSQNPAQAFF. In DNA, the CDR3 is TGCGCCAGCAGCCAAAATCCCGCTCAAGCTTTCTTT.

In the case of this clonotype: At one end the junction does not follow the germline gene, possibly because of a read error. V and J are TRBV10-3 and TRBJ2-3; D may be TRBD2 (6 bases). The CDR3 runs to 18 residues. Germline CDR1 is ENHRY and CDR2 is SYGVKD. The CDR3 reads CTISLSRWRADFADTQYF. The CDR3 DNA reads TGTACCATCAGTTTATCTCGTTGGAGGGCAGACTTCGCAGATACGCAGTATTTT.

Only a few counts were recorded for this clonotype. The CDR3 region is CASSLARGGYTF. The DNA of the CDR3 is TGTGCCAGCAGCTTAGCCAGAGGTGGCTACACCTTC. The chain is built from TRBV7-2 and TRBJ1-2; the D is unclear. The CDR3 length is 12 residues. The germline CDR1 and CDR2 sequences are SGHTA and FQGNSA. V was trimmed by 0 bases and J by 7 bases, leaving 6 bases between them.

This clonotype was counted ten times or more. V and J are TRBV25-1 and TRBJ2-5, with 8 bases matching TRBD1. The CDR3 has 17 residues. V lost 1 base, J lost 5 bases, and 12 bases stayed unmatched. CDR1 is MGHDK, CDR2 SYGVNS, per germline. In DNA form, the CDR3 reads TGTGCCAGCAGTGAATTGGGCAGACAGGGGTTGACCGAGACCCAGTACTTC. It specifies CASSELGRQGLTETQYF.

This clonotype showed up many times. This rearrangement joins TRBV7-2 to TRBJ1-1; D perhaps matches TRBD1 (5 bases). Trimming removed 5 bases at V and 4 bases at J, with 20 bases between. The CDR3 length is 16 residues. Looked up from germline, CDR1 is SGHTA and CDR2 is FQGNSA. In DNA form, the CDR3 reads TGTGCCAGCAGCAAAGGGCGACCGGCCGGGGGCACTGAAGCTTTCTTT. The encoded protein is CASSKGRPAGGTEAFF.

This clonotype was recorded a few times. The V call is TRBV6-5, the J call TRBJ2-2, with a tentative D call TRBD1 (5 bases). Germline V gives CDR1 MNHEY, CDR2 SVGAGI. The CDR3 loop spans 12 amino acids. V lost 7 bases and J 4 bases, leaving 7 bases between the germline ends. In DNA, the CDR3 is TGTGCCAGCACCAGGGCCACCGGGGAGCTGTTTTTT. This translates into CASTRATGELFF.

This clonotype was seen ten or more times. This sequence joins TRBV5-1 and TRBJ2-1; 11 nucleotides match TRBD2. Germline loops: CDR1 SGHRS, CDR2 YFSETQ. The CDR3 extends over 15 amino acids. The junction had 4 bases not matched to a gene; V was cut back by 0 bases and J by 8 bases. The CDR3 region has the DNA TGCGCCAGCAGCTTGGATATAGCGGGGGGGGATGAGCAGTTCTTC. Its protein product is CASSLDIAGGDEQFF.

There are many counts of this clonotype. V and J are TRBV5-6 and TRBJ2-1; D not resolved. Trimming took off 5 bases at V and 5 bases at J, with 11 bases between the two ends. Per germline, CDR1 SGHDT and CDR2 YYEEEE. CDR3 length equals 13 residues. The CDR3 coding sequence is TGTGCCAGCAGTTCTCAGGAGCACAATGAGCAGTTCTTC. Amino acids: CASSSQEHNEQFF.

The V gene is TRBV12-3 or TRBV12-4, the J gene TRBJ2-3; 10 nucleotides agree with TRBD2. V lost 7 bases and J lost 4; bases outside the gene matches: 23. This CDR3 spans 20 amino acids. The CDR3 sequence is CASTPSPGLAGARGADTQYF. The DNA for the CDR3 is TGTGCCAGCACTCCTTCCCCAGGGCTAGCGGGGGCCCGAGGGGCAGATACGCAGTATTTT.

In nucleotides, the CDR3 is TGTGCCAGCAGACTTGAACAGGGGCCCTATGGCTACACCTTC. This translates into CASRLEQGPYGYTF. The chain recombines TRBV7-9 with TRBJ1-2, with 7 bases aligning to TRBD1. The CDR3 is made up of 14 amino acids. Germline values: CDR1 SEHNR, CDR2 FQNEAQ (reference sequence). After removal of 6 bases from V and 4 bases from J, the junction contained 8 bases not matched to a gene. The variable domain in full, with the rest retrieved from reference TRBV7-9 and TRBJ1-2, is DTGVSQNPRHKITKRGQNVTFRCDPISEHNRLYWYRQTLGQGPEFLTYFQNEAQLEKSRLLSDRFSAERPKGSFSTLEIQRTEQGDSAMYLCASRLEQGPYGYTFGSGTRLTVV.

The chain couples TRBV7-2 to TRBJ2-7; 10 positions agree with TRBD2. The CDR3 runs 17 residues. The junction had 14 bases not matched to a gene; V was cut back by 6 bases and J by 3 bases. Looked up from germline, CDR1 is SGHTA and CDR2 is FQGNSA. The CDR3 DNA follows: TGTGCCAGCAGTCCGACTAGCGGGTTCCTCCTTTACTACGAGCAGTACTTC. Its protein is CASSPTSGFLLYYEQYF. The whole variable domain, filled in from reference TRBV7-2 and TRBJ2-7, reads GAGVSQSPSNKVTEKGKDVELRCDPISGHTALYWYRQSLGQGLEFLIYFQGNSAPDKSGLPSDRFSAERTGGSVSTLTIQRTQQEDSAVYLCASSPTSGFLLYYEQYFGPGTRLTVT.

The chain employs TRBV5-1 and TRBJ2-1; D gene unclear. The V gene's germline CDR1 is SGHRS and CDR2 YFSETQ. V gave up 4 bases and J gave up 7 bases, with 15 bases separating them. The CDR3 loop spans 14 amino acids. The CDR3 loop reads CASSPGSEFNEQFF. CDR3 bases: TGCGCCAGCAGCCCCGGGTCGGAGTTTAATGAGCAGTTCTTC.

The chain joins TRBV3-1 to TRBJ2-3; tentatively, D is TRBD2 (6 bases). The germline V gene has CDR1 LGHDT and CDR2 YNNKEL (reference sequence). V shed 7 bases and J shed 6 bases, with 14 bases lying between them. The CDR3 runs 13 residues. CDR3 nucleotide sequence: TGTGCCAGCATTCGAAGCGGAGGGGATACGCAGTATTTT. Its translation: CASIRSGGDTQYF.

The chain uses TRBV12-3 or TRBV12-4 and TRBJ2-5, with a tentative D call TRBD1 (6 bases). This CDR3 contains 15 residues. V was cut by 3 bases and J by 2 bases, with 13 bases left in between. The CDR3 nucleotides are TGTGCCAGCAGTTTTAACAGGGATAGACAAGAGACCCAGTACTTC. Residues: CASSFNRDRQETQYF.

This clonotype was picked up a small number of times. This chain links TRBV23-1 with TRBJ2-3; no reliable D call. TRBV23-1 qualifies as an ORF whose function is uncertain. V was pared by 0 bases and J by 11 bases, with 6 bases between. CDR3 length: 11 residues. CDR3 DNA sequence: TGCGCCAGCAGTCAATCATATGGGCAGTATTTT. It codes for CASSQSYGQYF.

The rearrangement links TRBV24-1 to TRBJ2-1; possibly TRBD1 for D (6 bases). Per germline, CDR1 KGHDR and CDR2 SFDVKD. This CDR3 comprises 15 residues. The V and J ends lost 7 bases and 7 bases respectively, with 19 bases between them. Here the CDR3 reads CATSDPLDRKNEQFF. CDR3 sequence (DNA): TGTGCCACCAGCGACCCGCTCGACAGGAAGAATGAGCAGTTCTTC.

V and J are TRBV12-3 or TRBV12-4 and TRBJ1-6; TRBD1 matches at 9 bases. V was clipped by 5 bases and J by 0 bases; unmatched bases: 2. The CDR3 runs 16 residues. Here the CDR3 reads CASSRTGDSYNSPLHF. The CDR3, as DNA: TGTGCCAGCAGTCGGACAGGGGACTCCTATAATTCACCCCTCCACTTT.